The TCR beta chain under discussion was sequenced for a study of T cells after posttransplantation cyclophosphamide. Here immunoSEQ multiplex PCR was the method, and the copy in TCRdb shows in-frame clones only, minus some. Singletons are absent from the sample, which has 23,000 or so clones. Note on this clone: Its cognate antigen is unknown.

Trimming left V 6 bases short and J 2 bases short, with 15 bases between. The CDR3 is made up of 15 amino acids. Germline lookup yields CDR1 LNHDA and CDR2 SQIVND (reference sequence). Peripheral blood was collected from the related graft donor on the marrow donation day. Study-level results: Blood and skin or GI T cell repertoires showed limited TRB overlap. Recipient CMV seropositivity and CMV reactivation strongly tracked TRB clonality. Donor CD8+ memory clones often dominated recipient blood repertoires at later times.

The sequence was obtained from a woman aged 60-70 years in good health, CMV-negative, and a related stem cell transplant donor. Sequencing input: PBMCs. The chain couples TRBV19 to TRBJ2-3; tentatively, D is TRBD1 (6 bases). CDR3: CASSLSGGHTDTQYF. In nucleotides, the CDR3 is TGTGCCAGTAGCCTGAGTGGGGGCCACACAGATACGCAGTATTTT. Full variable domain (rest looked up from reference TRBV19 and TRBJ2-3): DGGITQSPKYLFRKEGQNVTLSCEQNLNHDAMYWYRQDPGQGLRLIYYSQIVNDFQKGDIAEGYSVSREKKESFPLTVTSAQKNPTAFYLCASSLSGGHTDTQYFGPGTRLTVL.